The rows below give T cell receptor beta chains drawn from one sample of a study of CD8+ T cells in alopecia areata. Clones were read by immunoSEQ multiplex PCR, and TCRdb kept only the in-frame ones, dropping some. The profile shows about 180,000 clones, roughly 59% of them singletons. Sequences were derived from CD4+ T cells sorted from blood, sampled at week 0. Receptors were obtained from a human donor with alopecia areata. Each CDR3 is given with its conserved first and last residue. A D gene is named only where the DNA matches it firmly.

cdr3_aa d_call cdr3_length j_call v_call
CASSERRTPRAETQYF . 16 TRBJ2-5 TRBV25-1
CASSPSPPQNTGELFF . 16 TRBJ2-2 TRBV7-7
CASSPQEWSPQHF . 13 TRBJ1-5 TRBV4-1
CASGTGSLRYEQYF . 14 TRBJ2-7 TRBV27
CASSPRGGHYEQYF TRBD2 14 TRBJ2-7 TRBV7-9
CAWRQGFYEQYF TRBD1 12 TRBJ2-7 TRBV30
CASSLSLPGAIIEAFF . 16 TRBJ1-1 TRBV5-4
CASSLAVTGELFF . 13 TRBJ2-2 TRBV5-1
CSVPAGPYGYTF . 12 TRBJ1-2 TRBV29-1
CASTPAAGDYGYTF . 14 TRBJ1-2 TRBV4-1
CASSWGLAGVNEQFF TRBD2 15 TRBJ2-1 TRBV5-1
CAWSVRGGYEQYF TRBD2 13 TRBJ2-7 TRBV30
CASSPDRGRVLTEAFF TRBD1 16 TRBJ1-1 TRBV5-6
CASSRPLGGTEAFF . 14 TRBJ1-1 TRBV6-5
CATSTRGGQGARNTEAFF TRBD1 18 TRBJ1-1 TRBV15
CASSLSSGGELFF . 13 TRBJ2-2 TRBV7-2
CSVDRGGRQDTQYF . 14 TRBJ2-3 TRBV29-1
CAISDGPSGGPQETQYF TRBD2 17 TRBJ2-5 TRBV10-3
CASSSGRKAGETQYF . 15 TRBJ2-5 TRBV5-1
CASSYRVEADEQYF . 14 TRBJ2-7 TRBV6-6
CASSKGQGNYGYTF TRBD1 14 TRBJ1-2 TRBV5-4
CASQNSGANVLTF . 13 TRBJ2-6 TRBV7-2
CASSLVSTEAFF . 12 TRBJ1-1 TRBV7-9
CSASDDGERHF . 11 TRBJ1-5 TRBV20-1